This T cell receptor (beta chain) was profiled in a study of OX40 agonist ivuxolimab in advanced cancers. Repertoires were generated with immunoSEQ multiplex PCR, while TCRdb's copy carries only in-frame clones and drops some. This table has some 40,000 clones, 89% appearing once. Comment on this clone: One end of the junction does not line up with germline, which may come from a read error.

The length of the CDR3 is 13 residues. Germline lookup yields CDR1 MDHEN and CDR2 SYDVKM. The TCR originated in an adult with an advanced solid tumor such as melanoma, head and neck, liver or kidney cancer. The sequenced sample was CD4+ or CD8+ T cells sorted from blood, obtained in a trial of the OX40 agonist ivuxolimab. The chain couples TRBV28 to TRBJ1-3; D remains ambiguous. DNA for the CDR3: TGTGCCAGCACGCCATCCGGTGGACACACCATATATTTT. As protein: CASTPSGGHTIYF.